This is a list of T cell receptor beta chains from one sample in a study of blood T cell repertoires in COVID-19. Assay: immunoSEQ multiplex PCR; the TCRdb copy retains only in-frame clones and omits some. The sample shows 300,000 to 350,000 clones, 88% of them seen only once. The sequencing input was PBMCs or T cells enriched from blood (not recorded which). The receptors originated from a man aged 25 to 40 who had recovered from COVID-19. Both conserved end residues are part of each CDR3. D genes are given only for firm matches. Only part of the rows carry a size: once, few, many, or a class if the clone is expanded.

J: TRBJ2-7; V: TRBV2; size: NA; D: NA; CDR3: CASSVGGSGEQYF; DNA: TGTGCCAGCAGTGTTGGCGGGTCGGGAGAGCAGTACTTC
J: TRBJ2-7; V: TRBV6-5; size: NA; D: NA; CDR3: CASSYRGLQGENEQYF; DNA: TGTGCCAGCAGTTACCGGGGACTGCAGGGGGAAAACGAGCAGTACTTC
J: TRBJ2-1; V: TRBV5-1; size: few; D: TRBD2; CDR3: CASSLGLAGDNEQFF; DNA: TGCGCCAGCAGCCTAGGACTAGCGGGGGACAATGAGCAGTTCTTC
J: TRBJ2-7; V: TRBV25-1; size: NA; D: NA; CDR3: CASSELDRYEQYF; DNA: TGTGCCAGCAGTGAACTCGACAGATACGAGCAGTACTTC
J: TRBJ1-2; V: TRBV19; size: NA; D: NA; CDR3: CASRLANYGYTF; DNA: TGTGCCAGTAGGCTGGCCAACTATGGCTACACCTTC
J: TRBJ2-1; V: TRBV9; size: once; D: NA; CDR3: CASSVASYNEQFF; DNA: TGTGCCAGCAGCGTAGCTAGCTACAATGAGCAGTTCTTC
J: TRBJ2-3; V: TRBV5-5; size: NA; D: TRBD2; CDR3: CASSPGTSGGESTDTQYF; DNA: TGTGCCAGCAGTCCCGGGACTAGCGGGGGAGAAAGCACAGATACGCAGTATTTT
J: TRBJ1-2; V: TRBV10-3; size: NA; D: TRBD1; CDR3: CAISESRGQGQGYTF; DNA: TGTGCCATCAGTGAGTCGAGGGGACAGGGGCAGGGCTACACCTTC
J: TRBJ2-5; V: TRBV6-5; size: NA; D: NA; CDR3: CASSYGSETQYF; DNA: TGTGCCAGCAGTTACGGGAGTGAGACCCAGTACTTC
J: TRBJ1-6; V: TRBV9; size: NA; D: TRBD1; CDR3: CASSVTGQGSSPLHF; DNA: TGTGCCAGCAGCGTCACGGGACAGGGGAGTTCACCCCTCCACTTT
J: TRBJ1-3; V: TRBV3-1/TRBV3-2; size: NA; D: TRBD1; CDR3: CASSPTGIGNTIYF; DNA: TGTGCCAGCAGCCCGACAGGGATTGGAAACACCATATATTTT
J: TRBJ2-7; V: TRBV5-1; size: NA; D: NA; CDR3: CASSLVSGHEQYF; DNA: TGCGCCAGCAGCTTGGTGTCAGGGCACGAGCAGTACTTC
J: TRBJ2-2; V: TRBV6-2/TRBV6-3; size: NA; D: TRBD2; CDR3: CASSLAGETGELFF; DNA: TGTGCCAGCAGCTTAGCGGGGGAGACCGGGGAGCTGTTTTTT
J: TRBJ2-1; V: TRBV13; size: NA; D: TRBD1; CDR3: CASSLGWTGVVNEQFF; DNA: TGTGCCAGCAGCTTAGGGTGGACAGGGGTAGTCAATGAGCAGTTCTTC
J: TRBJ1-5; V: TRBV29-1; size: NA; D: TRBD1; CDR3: CSVMTGVTGNQPQHF; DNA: TGCAGCGTCATGACAGGGGTGACGGGCAATCAGCCCCAGCATTTT
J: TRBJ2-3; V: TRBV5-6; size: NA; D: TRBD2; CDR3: CASSLVGRGGSDTQYF; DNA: TGTGCCAGCAGCTTGGTTGGGCGGGGGGGCTCAGATACGCAGTATTTT
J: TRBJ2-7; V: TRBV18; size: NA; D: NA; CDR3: CASSPPGTTLGEQYF; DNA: TGTGCCAGCTCACCACCGGGGACAACTCTCGGGGAGCAGTACTTC
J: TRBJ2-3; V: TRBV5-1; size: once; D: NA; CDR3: CASSLGASTDTQYF; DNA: TGCGCCAGCAGCTTGGGGGCTAGCACAGATACGCAGTATTTT
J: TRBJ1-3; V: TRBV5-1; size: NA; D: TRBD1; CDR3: CASSLGDLKGALRNTIYF; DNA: TGCGCCAGCAGCTTAGGCGACCTAAAGGGGGCCCTACGAAACACCATATATTTT
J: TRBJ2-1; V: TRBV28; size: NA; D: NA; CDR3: CASSQYNEQFF; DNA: TGTGCCAGCAGTCAATACAATGAGCAGTTCTTC
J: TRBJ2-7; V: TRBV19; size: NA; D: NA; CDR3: CASSPSRGYEQYF; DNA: TGTGCCAGTAGTCCTTCGAGGGGGTACGAGCAGTACTTC
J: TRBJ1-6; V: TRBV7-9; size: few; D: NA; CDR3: CASSLDTAGLTNNSPLHF; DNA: TGTGCCAGCAGCTTAGATACCGCAGGACTGACTAATAATTCACCCCTCCACTTT
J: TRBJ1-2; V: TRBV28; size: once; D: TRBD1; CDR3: CASSTGGGGYGYTF; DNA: TGTGCCAGCAGTACAGGGGGCGGTGGGTATGGCTACACCTTC
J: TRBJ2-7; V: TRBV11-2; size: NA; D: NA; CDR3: CASSGGATFPTYEQYF; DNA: TGTGCCAGCAGCGGGGGGGCGACTTTCCCTACCTACGAGCAGTACTTC
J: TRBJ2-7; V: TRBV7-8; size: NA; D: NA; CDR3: CASSLVVGASYEQYF; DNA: TGTGCCAGCAGCTTAGTTGTGGGGGCCTCCTACGAGCAGTACTTC
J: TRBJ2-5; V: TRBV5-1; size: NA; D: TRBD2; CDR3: CASSLYSGGAVETQYF; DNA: TGCGCCAGCAGCTTGTACAGCGGGGGGGCCGTCGAGACCCAGTACTTC
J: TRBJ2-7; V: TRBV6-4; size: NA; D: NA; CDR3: CASSLGGRSYYEQYF; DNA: TGTGCCAGCAGCCTGGGGGGGCGTTCATACTACGAGCAGTACTTC
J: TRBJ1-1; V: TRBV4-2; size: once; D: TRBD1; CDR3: CASSQGWQGVDVIEAFF; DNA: TGTGCCAGCAGCCAAGGGTGGCAGGGGGTTGATGTTATTGAAGCTTTCTTT
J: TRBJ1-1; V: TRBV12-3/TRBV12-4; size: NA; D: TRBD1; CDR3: CASSPTGLRWAFF; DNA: TGTGCCAGCAGTCCGACAGGGTTGAGATGGGCTTTCTTT
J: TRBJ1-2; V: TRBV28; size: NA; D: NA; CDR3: CASSLLGEIPYGYTF; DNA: TGTGCCAGCAGTTTATTAGGGGAAATTCCCTATGGCTACACCTTC
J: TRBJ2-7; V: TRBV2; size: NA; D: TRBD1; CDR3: CASSRQGREQYF; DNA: TGTGCCAGCAGTAGACAGGGCCGCGAGCAGTACTTC
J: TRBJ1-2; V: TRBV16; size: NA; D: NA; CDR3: CASSQGLNYGYTF; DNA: TGTGCCAGCAGCCAGGGGCTCAACTATGGCTACACCTTC
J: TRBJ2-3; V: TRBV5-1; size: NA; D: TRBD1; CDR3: CASSTGQAFTDTQYF; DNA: TGCGCCAGCAGCACGGGACAGGCCTTCACAGATACGCAGTATTTT
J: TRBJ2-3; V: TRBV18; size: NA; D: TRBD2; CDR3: CASSPGGLLTDTQYF; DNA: TGTGCCAGCTCACCGGGGGGACTACTCACAGATACGCAGTATTTT
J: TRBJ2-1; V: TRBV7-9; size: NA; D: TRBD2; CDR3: CARDSGGPLNEQFF; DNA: TGTGCCAGAGATAGCGGGGGGCCCTTGAATGAGCAGTTCTTC
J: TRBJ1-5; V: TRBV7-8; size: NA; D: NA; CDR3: CASSPRASNQPQHF; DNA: TGTGCCAGCAGCCCTCGCGCATCAAATCAGCCCCAGCATTTT
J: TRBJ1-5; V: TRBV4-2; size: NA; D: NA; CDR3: CASSHHGTDAGQPQHF; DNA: TGTGCCAGCAGCCACCACGGGACTGATGCCGGTCAGCCCCAGCATTTT
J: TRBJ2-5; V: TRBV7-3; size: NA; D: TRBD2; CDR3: CASSSSGGARETQYF; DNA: TGTGCCAGCAGCTCTAGCGGGGGGGCGAGAGAGACCCAGTACTTC
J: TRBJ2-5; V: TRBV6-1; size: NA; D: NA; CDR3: CASSEAPGLQRETQYF; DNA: TGTGCCAGCAGTGAAGCTCCGGGACTTCAACGCGAGACCCAGTACTTC
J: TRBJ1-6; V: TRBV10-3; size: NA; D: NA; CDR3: CALSGGESSYNSPLHF; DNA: TGTGCCCTCTCCGGCGGGGAAAGCTCCTATAATTCACCCCTCCACTTT
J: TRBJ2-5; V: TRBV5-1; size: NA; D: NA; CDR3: CASSSTSHSQETQYF; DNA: TGCGCCAGCAGCTCCACGAGTCACTCCCAAGAGACCCAGTACTTC
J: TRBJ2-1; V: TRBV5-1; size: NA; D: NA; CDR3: CASSFGAGRYNEQFF; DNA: TGCGCCAGCAGCTTTGGGGCGGGGCGGTACAATGAGCAGTTCTTC
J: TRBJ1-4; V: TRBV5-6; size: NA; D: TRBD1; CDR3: CASSFQMTGLNEKLFF; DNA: TGTGCCAGCAGCTTTCAAATGACAGGGCTTAATGAAAAACTGTTTTTT